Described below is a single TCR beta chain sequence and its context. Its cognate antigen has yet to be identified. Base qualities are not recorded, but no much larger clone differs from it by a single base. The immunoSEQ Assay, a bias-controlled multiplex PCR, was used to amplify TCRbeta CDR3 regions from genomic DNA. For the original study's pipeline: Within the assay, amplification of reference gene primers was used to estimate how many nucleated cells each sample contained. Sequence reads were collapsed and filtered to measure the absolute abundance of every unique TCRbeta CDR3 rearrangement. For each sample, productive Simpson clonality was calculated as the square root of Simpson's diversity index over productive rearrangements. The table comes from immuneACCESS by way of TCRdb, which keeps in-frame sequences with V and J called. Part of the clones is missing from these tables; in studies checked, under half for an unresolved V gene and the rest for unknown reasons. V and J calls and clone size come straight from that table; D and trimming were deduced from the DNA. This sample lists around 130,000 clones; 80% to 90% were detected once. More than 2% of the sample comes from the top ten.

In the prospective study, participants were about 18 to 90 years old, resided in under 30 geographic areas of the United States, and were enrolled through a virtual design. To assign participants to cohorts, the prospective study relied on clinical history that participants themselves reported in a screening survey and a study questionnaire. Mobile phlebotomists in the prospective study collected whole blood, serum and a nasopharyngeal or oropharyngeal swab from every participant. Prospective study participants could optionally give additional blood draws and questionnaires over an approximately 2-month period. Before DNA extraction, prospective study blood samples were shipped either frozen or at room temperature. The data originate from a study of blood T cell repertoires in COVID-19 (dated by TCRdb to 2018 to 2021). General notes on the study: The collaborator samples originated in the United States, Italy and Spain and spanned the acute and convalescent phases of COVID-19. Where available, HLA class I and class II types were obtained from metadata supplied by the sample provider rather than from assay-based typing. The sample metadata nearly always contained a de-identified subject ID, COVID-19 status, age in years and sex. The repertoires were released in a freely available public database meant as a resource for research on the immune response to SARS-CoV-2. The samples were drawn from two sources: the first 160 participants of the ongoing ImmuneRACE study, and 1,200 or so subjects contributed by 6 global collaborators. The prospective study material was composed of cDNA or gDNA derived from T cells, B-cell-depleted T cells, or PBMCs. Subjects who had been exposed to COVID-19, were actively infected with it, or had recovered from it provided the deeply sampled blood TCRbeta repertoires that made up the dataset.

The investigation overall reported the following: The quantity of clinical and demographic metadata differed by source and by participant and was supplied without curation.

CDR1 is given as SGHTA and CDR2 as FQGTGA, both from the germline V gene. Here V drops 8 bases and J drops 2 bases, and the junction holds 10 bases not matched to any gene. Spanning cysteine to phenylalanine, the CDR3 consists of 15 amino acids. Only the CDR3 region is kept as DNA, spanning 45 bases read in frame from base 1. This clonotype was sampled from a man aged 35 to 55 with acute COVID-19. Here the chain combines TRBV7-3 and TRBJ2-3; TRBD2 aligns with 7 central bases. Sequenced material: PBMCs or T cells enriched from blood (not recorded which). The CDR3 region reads CASQVGGGHTDTQYF. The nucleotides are TGTGCCAGCCAAGTCGGGGGAGGGCACACAGATACGCAGTATTTT.